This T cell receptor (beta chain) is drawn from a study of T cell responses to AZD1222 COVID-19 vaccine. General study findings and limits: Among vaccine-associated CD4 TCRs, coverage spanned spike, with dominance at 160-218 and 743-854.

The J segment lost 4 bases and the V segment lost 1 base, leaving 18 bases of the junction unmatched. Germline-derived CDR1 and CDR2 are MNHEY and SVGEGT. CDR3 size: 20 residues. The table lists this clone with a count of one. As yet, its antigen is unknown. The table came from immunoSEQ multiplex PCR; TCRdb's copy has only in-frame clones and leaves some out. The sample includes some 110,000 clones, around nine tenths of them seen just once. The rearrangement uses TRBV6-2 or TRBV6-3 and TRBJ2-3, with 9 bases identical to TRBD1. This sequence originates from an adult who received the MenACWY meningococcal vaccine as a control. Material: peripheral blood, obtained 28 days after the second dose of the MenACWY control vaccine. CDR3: CASSYWTPGQGLSGPDTQYF. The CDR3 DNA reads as TGTGCCAGCAGTTACTGGACCCCGGGACAGGGATTGTCGGGCCCAGATACGCAGTATTTT.